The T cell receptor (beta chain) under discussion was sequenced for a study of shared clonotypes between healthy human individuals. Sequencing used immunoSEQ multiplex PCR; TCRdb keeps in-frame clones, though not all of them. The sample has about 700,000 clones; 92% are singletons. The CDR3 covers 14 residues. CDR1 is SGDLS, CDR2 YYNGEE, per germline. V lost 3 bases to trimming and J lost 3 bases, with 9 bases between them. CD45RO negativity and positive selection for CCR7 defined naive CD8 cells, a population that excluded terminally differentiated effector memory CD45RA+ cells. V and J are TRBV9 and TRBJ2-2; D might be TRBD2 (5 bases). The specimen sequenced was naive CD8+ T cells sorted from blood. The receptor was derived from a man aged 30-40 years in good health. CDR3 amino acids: CASSAMGDTGELFF. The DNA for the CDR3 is TGTGCCAGCAGCGCCATGGGAGACACCGGGGAGCTGTTTTTT.